This T cell receptor beta chain was recorded in a study of CD8+CD57+ T cells in acquired aplastic anemia. Points from the study as a whole: Patients and controls were not found to differ significantly in CD8+ Simpson's diversity. A lower diversity was found for CD8+CD57+ cells than for total CD4+ and CD8+ pools in patients.

Genomic DNA provided the template from which TCR beta VDJ and CDR3 profiles were obtained. One entry per CDR3 protein results from TCRdb running MiXCR on the reads. In the table there are about 20,000 distinct CDR3 sequences, approximately 37% of which are singletons. About this clonotype: The antigen is not known.

Patients who underwent sequencing had shown CD8+CD57+ cell expansion by flow cytometry. After removal of 0 bases from V and 5 bases from J, the junction contained 20 bases not matched to a gene. The CDR3 length is 19 residues. CDR1 is DFQATT, CDR2 SNEGSKA, per germline (reference sequence). This sequence originates from a human donor with aplastic anemia. The sequenced material came from CD8+CD57+ T cells sorted from PBMCs. Subset indicated: bead-enriched CD8+CD57+ effector memory T cells from SAA patients. The rearrangement uses TRBV20-1 and TRBJ2-3; 7 bases fit TRBD2. The CDR3 sequence is CSARDPPVSGSRGEDTQYF. CDR3 DNA: TGCAGTGCTAGAGATCCCCCCGTTAGCGGGTCGCGGGGTGAAGATACGCAGTATTTT.